Each of the 6 T cell receptor beta chains below was sequenced from the same sample in a study of blood T cells in healthy people across ages. The use of a sample-barcoded 5' primer and a J-beta primer mix characterized a second PCR of about 6 to 12 cycles. In TCRdb, the 5' RACE reads were re-called with MiXCR into one record per CDR3 protein. In the table there are about 1 million distinct CDR3 sequences, around 27% of which are singletons. This sample also appeared in a second study, on T cells of mothers and their children.

The sequenced sample was blood. The source of these receptors is a girl aged 2-15 years in good health.

This clonotype turned up a few times. The junction departs from the called germline gene at one end, perhaps through a read error. The J gene is TRBJ2-7, the V gene TRBV3-1, with D possibly being TRBD1 (6 bases). Germline V gene sequence: CDR1 LGHDT, CDR2 YNNKEL (reference sequence). This CDR3 region has 14 residues. This chain's CDR3 is CANSVGDTLYEQYF. Here the CDR3 DNA reads TGTGCCAACAGCGTAGGGGACACTCTCTACGAGCAGTACTTC.

The chain employs TRBV9 and TRBJ1-1; no reliable D call. The CDR3 spans 17 residues. CDR1 SGDLS and CDR2 YYNGEE come from the germline V gene. Trimming cost V 0 bases and J 7 bases, with 22 bases left between them. This CDR3 is CASSVGGGGDGVSEAFF. As DNA, the CDR3 is TGTGCCAGCAGCGTAGGTGGAGGTGGTGACGGTGTAAGTGAAGCTTTCTTT.

The CDR3 DNA follows: TGCAGCGTTGAAGCCGCTCAGGGTGAGCAGTTCTTC. It encodes CSVEAAQGEQFF. The chain is built from TRBV29-1 and TRBJ2-1, with D possibly matching TRBD1 (5 bases). Germline CDR1 is SQVTM and CDR2 is ANQGSEA. This CDR3 comprises 12 residues. Trimming cost V 1 base and J 9 bases, with 10 bases left between them.

The chain links TRBV6-1 to TRBJ1-5; 7 nucleotides align to TRBD1. The CDR3 loop spans 13 amino acids. Germline V gene sequence: CDR1 MNHNS, CDR2 SASEGT. V lost 10 bases to trimming and J lost 9 bases; unmatched junction nucleotides: 12. CDR3 in DNA: TGTGCCACCCAAGCTGGACAGGCCGGGCCCCAGCATTTT. Amino acid sequence: CATQAGQAGPQHF.

The V call is TRBV15, the J call TRBJ1-5; D perhaps matches TRBD1 (5 bases). The CDR3 is made up of 14 amino acids. Trimming pared 5 bases from V and 1 base from J, leaving 9 bases between. From germline, CDR1 is LNHNV and CDR2 YYDKDF (reference sequence). CDR3 protein: CATSQGLSNQPQHF. Here the CDR3 DNA reads TGTGCCACCAGCCAGGGCCTAAGCAATCAGCCCCAGCATTTT.

The chain has TRBV7-9 and TRBJ2-1; 8 bases are shared with TRBD2. Germline CDR1 reads SEHNR; CDR2 reads FQNEAQ (reference sequence). The V gene end was trimmed by 5 bases and the J gene end by 0 bases; junction bases not matched to a gene: 6. This CDR3 comprises 16 residues. The CDR3 here is CASSQLAASSYNEQFF. CDR3 coding DNA: TGTGCCAGCAGCCAACTAGCGGCGAGCTCCTACAATGAGCAGTTCTTC.